These 23 T cell receptor beta chains were all obtained from the same sample, sequenced in a study of blood T cell repertoires in COVID-19. Method: immunoSEQ multiplex PCR; TCRdb's copy keeps in-frame clones and lacks some. The sample has approximately 100,000 clones; roughly 90% are singletons. Sequencing input: peripheral blood. These TCRs come from an elderly woman in a cohort sampled during active COVID-19.

The rearrangement joins TRBV5-4 to TRBJ2-5; 14 bases map to TRBD2. This CDR3 is 17 amino acids long. Germline trimming cut 4 bases from V and 5 bases from J; bases unmatched to any gene: 10. Germline assignment: CDR1 SGHNT and CDR2 YYREEE (reference sequence). In DNA, the CDR3 is TGTGCCAGCAGCCCGCGCGGGACTAGCGGGGGAGGGGAGACCCAGTACTTC. It translates to CASSPRGTSGGGETQYF.

This rearrangement joins TRBV14 to TRBJ2-1; tentative D call: TRBD1 (6 bases). With 8 bases removed from V and 7 bases from J, the gap between germline ends came to 24 bases. The CDR3 is 16 residues long. Per the germline V gene, CDR1 is SGHDN and CDR2 is FVKESK. In nucleotides, the CDR3 is TGTGCCAGCTTCCCATCCTTGGGGGCTGGTTGGAATGAGCAGTTCTTC. Translating it yields CASFPSLGAGWNEQFF.

This chain connects TRBV10-3 to TRBJ1-5; maybe TRBD1 (5 bases). V gave up 6 bases and J gave up 6 bases, with 12 bases separating them. Germline V gene sequence: CDR1 ENHRY, CDR2 SYGVKD. CDR3 size: 13 residues. CDR3 loop: CAIRGDGSQPQHF. CDR3 in DNA: TGTGCCATCAGGGGGGACGGGAGTCAGCCCCAGCATTTT.

The V and J genes are TRBV7-3 and TRBJ2-5; 8 positions agree with TRBD2. V lost 2 bases to trimming and J lost 4 bases; unmatched junction nucleotides: 3. This CDR3 spans 14 amino acids. Germline CDR1 is SGHTA and CDR2 is FQGTGA. CDR3 loop: CASSLLGLGETQYF. The CDR3 DNA reads TGTGCCAGCAGCTTATTGGGACTAGGAGAGACCCAGTACTTC.

V and J are TRBV6-5 and TRBJ1-2; 8 bases line up with TRBD1. The CDR3 has 13 residues. J lost 6 bases, V lost 7 bases, and 7 bases had no gene match. The V gene's germline CDR1 is MNHEY and CDR2 SVGAGI. The CDR3 bases are TGTGCCAGCACAGGGGGCATTATGGATGGCTACACCTTC. This gives the protein CASTGGIMDGYTF.

The rearrangement links TRBV9 to TRBJ2-6; D unclear. Trimming took 0 bases from V and 0 from J, leaving 4 bases between them. CDR3 length equals 15 residues. Germline CDR1 reads SGDLS; CDR2 reads YYNGEE. CDR3 region: CASSVGGSGANVLTF. The CDR3 nucleotides are TGTGCCAGCAGCGTAGGCGGCTCTGGGGCCAACGTCCTGACTTTC.

This clone was seen only once. The V gene is TRBV5-4, the J gene TRBJ1-5; no definite D call. The germline V and J ends were trimmed by 2 bases and 4 bases, with 7 bases remaining between them. The germline V gene has CDR1 SGHNT and CDR2 YYREEE (reference sequence). The CDR3 totals 13 residues. This CDR3 is CASSFGANQPQHF. The CDR3 DNA is TGTGCCAGCAGCTTCGGAGCAAATCAGCCCCAGCATTTT.

The V and J genes are TRBV6-5 and TRBJ2-3; 7 bases are a match to TRBD1. The CDR3 has 13 amino acids. In germline, CDR1 is MNHEY, CDR2 SVGAGI. The V and J ends lost 6 bases and 6 bases, in that order; junction bases with no gene match: 6. The DNA of the CDR3 is TGTGCCAGCAGCAGACAGGGTGAGGATACGCAGTATTTT. Its protein product is CASSRQGEDTQYF.

The chain recombines TRBV11-3 with TRBJ2-6; the D is unclear. The CDR3 extends over 17 amino acids. Germline V lookup: CDR1 SGHNT, CDR2 YENEEA. Trimming left V 1 base short and J 2 bases short, with 12 bases between. Written as DNA, the CDR3 is TGTGCCAGCAGCTTAGCCCCCCCCGAGCCTGGGGCCAACGTCCTGACTTTC. Translated, it gives CASSLAPPEPGANVLTF. The complete variable domain, with remaining parts taken from reference TRBV11-3 and TRBJ2-6, reads EAGVVQSPRYKIIEKKQPVAFWCNPISGHNTLYWYLQNLGQGPELLIRYENEEAVDDSQLPKDRFSAERLKGVDSTLKIQPAELGDSAVYLCASSLAPPEPGANVLTFGAGSRLTVL.

The chain is built from TRBV6-5 and TRBJ1-6; 7 bases align to TRBD1. CDR1 and CDR2 from the germline V gene are MNHEY and SVGAGI. Germline trimming cut 4 bases from V and 8 bases from J; bases unmatched to any gene: 8. The CDR3 is made up of 15 amino acids. CDR3 region: CASSSSGTAYSPLHF. CDR3 sequence (DNA): TGTGCCAGCAGTTCGTCCGGGACAGCGTATTCACCCCTCCACTTT.

The chain joins TRBV27 to TRBJ2-3; possible D gene TRBD2, 6 bases. Trimming stripped 4 bases from V and 4 bases from J, with 12 bases between. The CDR3 totals 14 residues. Germline assignment: CDR1 MNHEY and CDR2 SMNVEV (reference sequence). The CDR3 DNA reads as TGTGCCAGCAGTTCCGCGGGGCAGGCAGATACGCAGTATTTT. Translating gives CASSSAGQADTQYF.

The V and J genes are TRBV6-5 and TRBJ2-3, with 8 bases lining up with TRBD2. This CDR3 has 14 residues. V was pared by 8 bases and J by 0 bases, with 4 bases of the junction left unmatched. Germline-derived CDR1 and CDR2 are MNHEY and SVGAGI. In DNA form, the CDR3 reads TGTGCCAGCCGGAGCGGGAGTAGCACAGATACGCAGTATTTT. This translates into CASRSGSSTDTQYF.

This clone showed up just once. This chain links TRBV18 with TRBJ2-3, with D possibly matching TRBD2 (5 bases). Germline CDR1 and CDR2: KGHSH and LQKENI. V was shortened by 1 base and J by 0 bases, with 11 bases between the two germline ends. The CDR3 has 16 amino acids. In nucleotides, the CDR3 is TGTGCCAGCTCACCACAAGTCCGGACTAGCACAGATACGCAGTATTTT. It specifies CASSPQVRTSTDTQYF.

The chain couples TRBV9 to TRBJ2-3, with TRBD2 matching over 11 bases. The CDR3 runs 16 residues. Germline V lookup: CDR1 SGDLS, CDR2 YYNGEE. The V and J ends lost 2 bases and 4 bases, in that order; junction bases with no gene match: 6. CDR3 nucleotide sequence: TGTGCCAGCAGCGTCTTGACTAGCGGGGCGTCAGATACGCAGTATTTT. Protein: CASSVLTSGASDTQYF.

This clone has only one observation. This chain uses TRBV5-3 with TRBJ1-2; D possibly corresponds to TRBD1 (5 bases). TRBV5-3 is an open reading frame, and its role is uncertain. The CDR3 sequence is 14 residues long. V was cut by 5 bases and J by 6 bases, with 17 bases left in between. CDR3 residues: CARSSDVGRNGYTF. DNA for the CDR3: TGTGCCAGAAGTTCAGACGTGGGGCGTAATGGCTACACCTTC.

The chain combines TRBV18 with TRBJ1-5; D not certain. Germline loops: CDR1 KGHSH, CDR2 LQKENI. Trimming left V 6 bases short and J 7 bases short, with 13 bases between. This CDR3 region has 13 residues. The CDR3 DNA reads TGTGCCAGCTCGACGGGTCAAGCCCAGCCCCAGCATTTT. Residues: CASSTGQAQPQHF. Full variable domain (outside the CDR3, taken from reference TRBV18 and TRBJ1-5): NAGVMQNPRHLVRRRGQEARLRCSPMKGHSHVYWYRQLPEEGLKFMVYLQKENIIDESGMPKERFSAEFPKEGPSILRIQQVVRGDSAAYFCASSTGQAQPQHFGDGTRLSIL.

This rearrangement joins TRBV18 to TRBJ1-3; no reliable D call. Germline V gives CDR1 KGHSH, CDR2 LQKENI. This CDR3 comprises 13 residues. V was clipped by 7 bases and J by 4 bases, with 11 bases between them. The CDR3 spells CASCENVGNTIYF. The CDR3, as DNA: TGTGCCAGCTGCGAGAATGTCGGAAACACCATATATTTT.

The rearrangement joins TRBV28 to TRBJ2-7, with a tentative D call TRBD2 (5 bases). The CDR3 sequence is 16 residues long. The germline V gene has CDR1 MDHEN and CDR2 SYDVKM. V was trimmed by 10 bases and J by 2 bases, leaving 24 bases between them. The CDR3 DNA sequence: TGTGCCACCTCCCCGGGTTGGCGGGTCCGAACCTACGAGCAGTACTTC. Residues: CATSPGWRVRTYEQYF.

The chain employs TRBV6-5 and TRBJ1-6; D remains unclear. Germline V gives CDR1 MNHEY, CDR2 SVGAGI. V lost 0 bases, J lost 0 bases, and 6 bases lay in between. This CDR3 spans 16 amino acids. CDR3 nucleotides: TGTGCCAGCAGTTACTCGGGGAGCTCCTATAATTCACCCCTCCACTTT. It translates to CASSYSGSSYNSPLHF.

The chain employs TRBV18 and TRBJ2-7; D possibly corresponds to TRBD2 (5 bases). CDR1 is KGHSH and CDR2 is LQKENI in the germline V gene. V was pared by 3 bases and J by 2 bases, with 11 bases between. The CDR3 is 14 amino acids. In nucleotides, the CDR3 is TGTGCCAGCTCACCCGTATCGGGGACCTACGAGCAGTACTTC. Its translation: CASSPVSGTYEQYF.

The J gene is TRBJ2-7, the V gene TRBV3-1 (or the pseudogene TRBV3-2), with 7 positions matching TRBD1. The CDR3 has 16 residues. Germline CDR1 is LGHDT and CDR2 is YNNKEL (reference sequence). J gave up 2 bases and V 0 bases, and 7 bases lay outside the gene matches. The CDR3 here is CASSQDVTGDTYEQYF. As DNA, the CDR3 is TGTGCCAGCAGCCAAGATGTAACAGGGGACACCTACGAGCAGTACTTC.

The chain is built from TRBV24-1 and TRBJ2-1; 12 bases are shared with TRBD1. The CDR3 length is 16 residues. The V gene's germline CDR1 is KGHDR and CDR2 SFDVKD. J lost 7 bases, V lost 3 bases, and 6 bases had no gene match. The CDR3 here is CATSDAGTGGLNEQFF. CDR3 nucleotide sequence: TGTGCCACCAGTGATGCCGGGACAGGGGGCTTAAATGAGCAGTTCTTC.

CDR3 amino acids: CASSEGGGNQPQHF. In nucleotides, the CDR3 is TGCGCCAGCAGCGAGGGAGGTGGCAATCAGCCCCAGCATTTT. The chain joins TRBV5-1 to TRBJ1-5; unclear D gene. The CDR3 consists of 14 residues. Germline assignment: CDR1 SGHRS and CDR2 YFSETQ. The germline V and J ends were trimmed by 4 bases and 2 bases, with 10 bases remaining between them.